One sample yielded the 27 T cell receptor beta chains listed below, sequenced in a study of shared clonotypes between healthy human individuals. Here immunoSEQ multiplex PCR was the method, and the copy in TCRdb shows in-frame clones only, minus some. The sample contains around 2.5 million clones, 93% of which appear only once. The source material was naive CD4+ T cells from PBMCs. This sample's subset: CD45RA+ positively selected. These receptors were obtained from a man younger than 35 in good health. Some clones in this sample may be carry-over from other donors' samples.

The table lists this clone with a few counts. This chain joins TRBV14 and TRBJ1-2; unclear D gene. Germline CDR1 and CDR2: SGHDN and FVKESK. With 1 base removed from V and 2 bases from J, the gap between germline ends came to 5 bases. The CDR3 loop spans 13 amino acids. As DNA, the CDR3 is TGTGCCAGCAGCCAAGTGCAGAACTATGGCTACACCTTC. It yields the protein CASSQVQNYGYTF.

The chain couples TRBV5-4 to TRBJ2-6, with D unresolved. The CDR3 covers 15 residues. V was cut by 4 bases and J by 0 bases, with 8 bases left in between. Per germline, CDR1 SGHNT and CDR2 YYREEE (reference sequence). The chain's CDR3 is CASSQTFSGANVLTF. The CDR3 nucleotides read TGTGCCAGCAGCCAAACATTCTCTGGGGCCAACGTCCTGACTTTC.

The chain is built from TRBV7-8 and TRBJ2-1; 9 bases line up with TRBD1. The germline gives CDR1 SGHVS, CDR2 FQNEAQ. The V segment lost 4 bases and the J segment 4 bases; nucleotides outside the gene matches: 5. There are 15 residues in the CDR3. The CDR3 DNA sequence: TGTGCCAGCAGCTCACAGGGGGCCTCGTACAATGAGCAGTTCTTC. Translated, it gives CASSSQGASYNEQFF.

CDR3 coding DNA: TGTGCCAGCAGCCAACTAGCGGGCGCGGATGAGCAGTTCTTC. Protein: CASSQLAGADEQFF. The chain couples TRBV5-8 to TRBJ2-1; 9 nucleotides align to TRBD2. V trimming: 4 bases; J trimming: 8 bases; junction bases outside the gene matches: 7. Per the germline V gene, CDR1 is SGHTS and CDR2 is YDEGEE. The CDR3 spans 14 residues. The whole variable domain, filled in from reference TRBV5-8 and TRBJ2-1, reads EAGVTQSPTHLIKTRGQQATLRCSPISGHTSVYWYQQALGLGLQFLLWYDEGEERNRGNFPPRFSGRQFPNYSSELNVNALELEDSALYLCASSQLAGADEQFFGPGTRLTVL.

J is TRBJ1-1 and V is TRBV19; D is perhaps TRBD1 (5 bases). Trimming removed 5 bases from V and 0 bases from J, with 7 bases in between. From germline, CDR1 is LNHDA and CDR2 SQIVND (reference sequence). The CDR3 covers 13 residues. The DNA of the CDR3 is TGTGCCAGTAGTGTGACAGTGAACACTGAAGCTTTCTTT. Its protein product is CASSVTVNTEAFF.

For this clone: This sample also contains other DNA sequences that code for the same CDR3. The V gene is TRBV7-2, the J gene TRBJ1-1, with D possibly being TRBD1 (5 bases). V was cut by 5 bases and J by 1 base, with 11 bases left in between. In germline, CDR1 is SGHTA, CDR2 FQGNSA. The CDR3 contains 14 residues. CDR3 DNA sequence: TGTGCCAGCAGCCCCGGGGCAGCGAACACTGAAGCTTTCTTT. Protein: CASSPGAANTEAFF.

The chain links TRBV7-9 to TRBJ2-5; TRBD2 matches at 10 bases. Germline V CDR1 and CDR2: SEHNR, FQNEAQ (reference sequence). The CDR3 contains 14 residues. The V segment lost 5 bases and the J segment 3 bases; nucleotides outside the gene matches: 3. In nucleotides, the CDR3 is TGTGCCAGCAGCCGAGGACTAGCGGAAGAGACCCAGTACTTC. It codes for CASSRGLAEETQYF.

The chain has TRBV7-9 and TRBJ1-5, with TRBD1 matching over 7 bases. After removal of 5 bases from V and 2 bases from J, the junction contained 9 bases not matched to a gene. Germline CDR1 reads SEHNR; CDR2 reads FQNEAQ (reference sequence). The CDR3 is made up of 16 amino acids. CDR3 sequence (DNA): TGTGCCAGCAGCCAGACCGGGACAGCCCGCAATCAGCCCCAGCATTTT. It specifies CASSQTGTARNQPQHF.

This sequence joins TRBV28 and TRBJ2-1; 7 bases match TRBD1. CDR1 MDHEN and CDR2 SYDVKM come from the germline V gene. This CDR3 is built from 14 residues. The ends lost 4 bases at V and 4 bases at J; junction bases unmatched: 4. CDR3 in amino acids: CASSSGTEYNEQFF. The CDR3 DNA follows: TGTGCCAGCAGTTCCGGGACAGAGTACAATGAGCAGTTCTTC.

The chain employs TRBV6-1 and TRBJ1-5; maybe TRBD1 (5 bases). This CDR3 has 13 residues. V lost 7 bases to trimming and J lost 1 base, with 8 bases between them. Germline values: CDR1 MNHNS, CDR2 SASEGT. The CDR3 protein is CASTRDSNQPQHF. The CDR3 nucleotides read TGTGCCAGCACCCGGGACAGCAATCAGCCCCAGCATTTT.

The V call is TRBV10-3, the J call TRBJ2-7, with no clear D. Trimming removed 6 bases from V and 0 bases from J, with 9 bases in between. Germline CDR1 ENHRY, CDR2 SYGVKD. The length of the CDR3 is 13 residues. CDR3 nucleotide sequence: TGTGCCATCAGCCCGACAAACTCCTACGAGCAGTACTTC. Translation: CAISPTNSYEQYF.

The chain is built from TRBV7-6 and TRBJ2-7, with 10 bases identical to TRBD1. J was trimmed by 4 bases and V by 4 bases; bases with no gene match: 4. The germline V gene encodes CDR1 SGHVS and CDR2 FNYEAQ. CDR3 size: 14 residues. The CDR3 region is CASSSGQGGYEQYF. The CDR3 nucleotides are TGTGCCAGCAGCTCCGGACAGGGGGGTTACGAGCAGTACTTC. The complete variable domain, with remaining parts taken from reference TRBV7-6 and TRBJ2-7, reads GAGVSQSPRYKVTKRGQDVALRCDPISGHVSLYWYRQALGQGPEFLTYFNYEAQQDKSGLPNDRFSAERPEGSISTLTIQRTEQRDSAMYRCASSSGQGGYEQYFGPGTRLTVT.

The rearrangement joins TRBV6-1 to TRBJ1-1; D remains ambiguous. The V end was cut by 6 bases, the J end by 0 bases, with 2 bases between. CDR1 and CDR2 from the germline V gene are MNHNS and SASEGT. This CDR3 contains 11 residues. The CDR3 loop reads CASRLNTEAFF. CDR3 DNA sequence: TGTGCCAGCAGGCTGAACACTGAAGCTTTCTTT.

This chain uses TRBV29-1 with TRBJ2-5, with TRBD1 matching 8 bases. The V gene end was trimmed by 6 bases and the J gene end by 5 bases; junction bases not matched to a gene: 11. Germline lookup yields CDR1 SQVTM and CDR2 ANQGSEA. The CDR3 sequence is 14 residues long. CDR3 loop: CSVLHRTGIETQYF. For the CDR3, the DNA is TGCAGCGTCCTACACAGGACAGGGATTGAGACCCAGTACTTC.

The rearrangement uses TRBV6-5 and TRBJ1-1; D remains unclear. Germline CDR1 is MNHEY and CDR2 is SVGAGI. V was trimmed by 3 bases and J by 4 bases, leaving 12 bases between them. This CDR3 has 14 residues. The CDR3 DNA reads TGTGCCAGCAGTTATGACTCCCTGGGCACTGAAGCTTTCTTT. It yields the protein CASSYDSLGTEAFF.

CDR3 sequence (DNA): TGTGCCAGCTCACCACAGTCGTCCAGTCGAGGAGAGACCCAGTACTTC. Translating gives CASSPQSSSRGETQYF. This chain links TRBV18 with TRBJ2-5, with D unresolved. The V gene lost 1 base and the J gene lost 4 bases, with 16 bases spanning the gap. Germline lookup yields CDR1 KGHSH and CDR2 LQKENI. This CDR3 has 16 residues.

This chain links TRBV18 with TRBJ2-7; unclear D gene. Trimming stripped 0 bases from V and 2 bases from J, with 8 bases between. CDR1 is KGHSH, CDR2 LQKENI, per germline. This CDR3 comprises 14 residues. CDR3 nucleotides: TGTGCCAGCTCACCACCTGAACTGACCTACGAGCAGTACTTC. It encodes CASSPPELTYEQYF.

The gene calls are TRBV7-2 and TRBJ1-1; the D is unclear. The germline CDR1 and CDR2 sequences are SGHTA and FQGNSA. V was trimmed by 2 bases and J by 1 base, leaving 8 bases between them. This CDR3 comprises 14 residues. CDR3 bases: TGTGCCAGCAGCTTATCCCCGGGGAACACTGAAGCTTTCTTT. Protein: CASSLSPGNTEAFF.

This chain connects TRBV5-1 to TRBJ2-2, with D perhaps TRBD1 or TRBD2 (6 bases each). The CDR3 runs to 15 residues. The V gene lost 1 base and the J gene lost 7 bases, with 14 bases spanning the gap. Germline V gives CDR1 SGHRS, CDR2 YFSETQ. The CDR3, as DNA: TGCGCCAGCAGCTTGTATCGGGGGCAGGTCGGGGAGCTGTTTTTT. Protein sequence: CASSLYRGQVGELFF.

This sequence joins TRBV7-6 and TRBJ2-7, with D perhaps TRBD1 (6 bases). This CDR3 contains 18 residues. V lost 1 base to trimming and J lost 7 bases, with 26 bases between them. CDR1 and CDR2 (germline): SGHVS, FNYEAQ. The CDR3 region is CASSLGPWQGKDTREQYF. CDR3 DNA: TGTGCCAGCAGCTTAGGCCCTTGGCAGGGGAAGGATACGAGAGAGCAGTACTTC.

The chain is built from TRBV5-1 and TRBJ2-3, with 9 bases fitting TRBD1. CDR3 size: 15 residues. Germline V CDR1 and CDR2: SGHRS, YFSETQ. J was trimmed by 2 bases and V by 4 bases; bases with no gene match: 5. CDR3: CASSGRDRVTDTQYF. The CDR3 DNA follows: TGCGCCAGCAGCGGCCGGGACAGGGTCACAGATACGCAGTATTTT. The whole variable domain, filled in from reference TRBV5-1 and TRBJ2-3, reads KAGVTQTPRYLIKTRGQQVTLSCSPISGHRSVSWYQQTPGQGLQFLFEYFSETQRNKGNFPGRFSGRQFSNSRSEMNVSTLELGDSALYLCASSGRDRVTDTQYFGPGTRLTVL.

Comments on this clone: A junction boundary mismatches the germline segment, possibly from a read error. The chain combines TRBV19 with TRBJ2-7; 7 bases agree with TRBD2. CDR1 and CDR2 (germline): LNHDA, SQIVND (reference sequence). This CDR3 spans 11 amino acids. CDR3 residues: CATSGGGDYHF. The CDR3 nucleotides read TGTGCCACCTCGGGGGGAGGGGATTACCACTTC.

J is TRBJ2-7 and V is TRBV9; 7 bases match TRBD2. Unmatched junction bases numbered 9, after V lost 5 bases and J lost 7 bases. Germline lookup yields CDR1 SGDLS and CDR2 YYNGEE. This CDR3 spans 13 amino acids. CDR3 in amino acids: CASSRTLGGEQYF. CDR3 sequence (DNA): TGTGCCAGCAGTCGGACACTCGGGGGGGAGCAGTACTTC.

This chain connects TRBV5-1 to TRBJ1-6; D unresolved. The germline gives CDR1 SGHRS, CDR2 YFSETQ. CDR3 length: 16 residues. Deletions cut 2 bases from V and 10 bases from J, with 19 bases between. The CDR3 loop is CASSFLDGPRRSPLHF. The DNA of the CDR3 is TGCGCCAGCAGCTTCCTAGATGGACCGCGGAGATCACCCCTCCACTTT. The complete variable domain, with remaining parts taken from reference TRBV5-1 and TRBJ1-6, reads KAGVTQTPRYLIKTRGQQVTLSCSPISGHRSVSWYQQTPGQGLQFLFEYFSETQRNKGNFPGRFSGRQFSNSRSEMNVSTLELGDSALYLCASSFLDGPRRSPLHFGNGTRLTVT.

J is TRBJ2-3 and V is TRBV6-4, with D unclear. Trimming removed 3 bases from V and 2 bases from J, with 6 bases in between. The CDR3 contains 13 residues. The germline CDR1 and CDR2 sequences are MRHNA and SNTAGT. The CDR3 sequence: CASSETITDTQYF. CDR3 nucleotides: TGTGCCAGCAGTGAAACAATCACAGATACGCAGTATTTT.

This clone was detected a few times. V is TRBV18 and J is TRBJ1-1, with TRBD1 identical over 12 bases. Germline lookup yields CDR1 KGHSH and CDR2 LQKENI. V shed 0 bases, J shed 0 bases, and the junction held 2 bases outside the gene matches. The CDR3 is made up of 17 amino acids. As DNA, the CDR3 is TGTGCCAGCTCACCACCGGGACAGGGGGCGATGAACACTGAAGCTTTCTTT. Amino acids: CASSPPGQGAMNTEAFF.

CDR3 in amino acids: CASSNGTSGRKFEYEQYF. In DNA form, the CDR3 reads TGTGCCAGCAGCAACGGGACTAGCGGGAGGAAATTCGAATACGAGCAGTACTTC. The chain carries TRBV21-1 and TRBJ2-7; the table's D call, TRBD2, has no DNA check behind it. TRBV21-1 corresponds to a pseudogene. CDR3 length equals 18 residues.